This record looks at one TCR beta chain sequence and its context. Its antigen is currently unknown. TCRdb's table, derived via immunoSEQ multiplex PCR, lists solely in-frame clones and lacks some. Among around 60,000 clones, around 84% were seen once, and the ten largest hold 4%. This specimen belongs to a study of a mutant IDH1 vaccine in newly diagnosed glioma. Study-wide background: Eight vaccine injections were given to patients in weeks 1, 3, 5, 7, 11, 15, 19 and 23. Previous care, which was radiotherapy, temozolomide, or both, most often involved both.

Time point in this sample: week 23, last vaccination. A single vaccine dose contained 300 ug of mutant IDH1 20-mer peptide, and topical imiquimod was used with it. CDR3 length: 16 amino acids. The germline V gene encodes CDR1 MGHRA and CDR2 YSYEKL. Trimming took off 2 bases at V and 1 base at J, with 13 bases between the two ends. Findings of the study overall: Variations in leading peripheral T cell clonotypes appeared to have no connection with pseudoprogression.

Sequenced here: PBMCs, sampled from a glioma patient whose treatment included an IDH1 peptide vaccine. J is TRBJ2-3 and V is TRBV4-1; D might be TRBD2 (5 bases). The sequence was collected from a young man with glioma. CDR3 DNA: TGCGCCAGCAGCCAACCTGGACTCGCGGGCACAGATACGCAGTATTTT. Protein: CASSQPGLAGTDTQYF.